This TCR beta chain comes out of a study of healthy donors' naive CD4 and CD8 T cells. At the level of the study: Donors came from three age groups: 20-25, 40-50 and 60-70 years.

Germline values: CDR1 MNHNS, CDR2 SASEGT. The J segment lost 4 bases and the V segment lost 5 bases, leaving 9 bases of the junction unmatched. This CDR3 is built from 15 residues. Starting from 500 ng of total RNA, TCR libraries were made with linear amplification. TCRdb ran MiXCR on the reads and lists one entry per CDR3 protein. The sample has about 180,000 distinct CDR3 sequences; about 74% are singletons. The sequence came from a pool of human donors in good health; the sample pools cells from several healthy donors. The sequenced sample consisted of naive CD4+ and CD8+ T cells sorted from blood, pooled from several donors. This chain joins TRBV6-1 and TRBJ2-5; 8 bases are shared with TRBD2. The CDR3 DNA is TGTGCCAGCAGTCCCGAGGGACGGGAGGGAGAGACCCAGTACTTC. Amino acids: CASSPEGREGETQYF.